This T cell receptor beta chain was sequenced in a study of T cell changes during pregnancy in multiple sclerosis. The V and J ends lost 6 bases and 3 bases, in that order; junction bases with no gene match: 7. Germline V lookup: CDR1 MGHDK, CDR2 SYGVNS. This CDR3 has 15 amino acids. Produced via immunoSEQ multiplex PCR; TCRdb's table is partial and in-frame only. Altogether more than 35,000 clones are present, roughly 90% being singletons, with the ten largest covering approximately 0.39%. The sequenced sample was CD4+ T cells from peripheral blood mononuclear cells, obtained in the second trimester of pregnancy. The sequence came from a female donor with multiple sclerosis, enrolled in a pregnancy study. The genes are TRBV25-1 and TRBJ1-2; TRBD1 aligns across 10 bases. CDR3 sequence (DNA): TGTGCCAGCAGCCGACAGGGGGCATACGACTATGGCTACACCTTC. Its translation is CASSRQGAYDYGYTF.